This entry features one T cell receptor (beta chain) sequence. CDR3 length equals 16 residues. V gave up 10 bases and J gave up 1 base; unmatched junction bases: 11. Germline loops: CDR1 LGHDT, CDR2 YNNKEL (reference sequence). The sample comes from a study of blood T cell repertoires in COVID-19. For the study at large: The study drew acute and convalescent COVID-19 samples from the United States, Italy and Spain. PBMCs, B-cell-depleted T cells, or T cells were the source of the cDNA or gDNA that made up the material.

How the authors handled the data: Quantification of nucleated cells was approximated via reference gene primer amplification. The data were produced by immunoSEQ multiplex PCR, yet TCRdb's version contains in-frame clones alone and is incomplete. For V, J and clone size, that table is used; D and trimming come from the DNA. The sample shows some 93,000 clones, roughly 90% of them seen only once. Sequencing input: peripheral blood. The chain employs TRBV3-1 (or the pseudogene TRBV3-2) and TRBJ2-2, with 8 bases fitting TRBD2. This TCR came from a man aged 60 to 69 with acute or convalescent COVID-19. CDR3 bases: TGTGCCACCAAACCTAGCGGGTGGGTGAACACCGGGGAGCTGTTTTTT. Translating gives CATKPSGWVNTGELFF.